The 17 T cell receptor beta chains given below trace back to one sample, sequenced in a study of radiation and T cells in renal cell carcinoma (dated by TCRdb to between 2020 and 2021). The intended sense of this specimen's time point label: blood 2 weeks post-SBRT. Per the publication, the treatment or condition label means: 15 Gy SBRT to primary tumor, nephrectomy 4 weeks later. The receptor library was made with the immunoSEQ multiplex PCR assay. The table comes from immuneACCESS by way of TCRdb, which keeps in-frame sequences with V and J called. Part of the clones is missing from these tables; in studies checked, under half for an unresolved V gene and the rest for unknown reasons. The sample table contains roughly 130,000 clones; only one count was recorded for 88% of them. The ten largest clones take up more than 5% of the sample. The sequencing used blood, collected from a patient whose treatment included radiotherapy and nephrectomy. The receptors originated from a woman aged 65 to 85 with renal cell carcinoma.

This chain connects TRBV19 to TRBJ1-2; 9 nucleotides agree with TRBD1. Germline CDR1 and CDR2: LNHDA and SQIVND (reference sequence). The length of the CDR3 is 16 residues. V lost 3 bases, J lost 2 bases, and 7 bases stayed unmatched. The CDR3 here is CASSILRGTGNYGYTF. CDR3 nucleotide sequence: TGTGCCAGTAGTATCCTCCGAGGGACAGGGAACTATGGCTACACCTTC.

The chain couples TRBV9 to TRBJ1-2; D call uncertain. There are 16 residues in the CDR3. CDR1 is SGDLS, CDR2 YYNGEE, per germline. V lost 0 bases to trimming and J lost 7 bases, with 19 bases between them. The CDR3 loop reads CASSVDPDGPAGGYTF. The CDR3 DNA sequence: TGTGCCAGCAGCGTAGATCCGGACGGCCCTGCTGGTGGCTACACCTTC.

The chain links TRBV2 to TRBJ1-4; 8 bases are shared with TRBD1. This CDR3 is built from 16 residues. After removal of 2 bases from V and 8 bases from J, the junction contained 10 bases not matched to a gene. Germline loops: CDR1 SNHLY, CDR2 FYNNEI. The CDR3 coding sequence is TGTGCCAGCAGTGAATATGAGACAGGGGTAGGGGAAAAACTGTTTTTT. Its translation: CASSEYETGVGEKLFF.

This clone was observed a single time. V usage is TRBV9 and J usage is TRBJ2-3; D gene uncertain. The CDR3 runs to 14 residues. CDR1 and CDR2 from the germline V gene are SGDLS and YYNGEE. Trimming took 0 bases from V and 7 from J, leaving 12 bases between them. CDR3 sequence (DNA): TGTGCCAGCAGCGTAGAGGCGGCCTCCAATACGCAGTATTTT. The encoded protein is CASSVEAASNTQYF.

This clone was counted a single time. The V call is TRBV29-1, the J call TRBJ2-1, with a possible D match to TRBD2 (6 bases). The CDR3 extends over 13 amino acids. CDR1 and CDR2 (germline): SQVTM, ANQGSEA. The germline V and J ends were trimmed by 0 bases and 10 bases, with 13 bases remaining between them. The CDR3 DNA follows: TGCAGCGTTGAAGAAGGTGGCGGGGCCGAGCAGTTCTTC. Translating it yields CSVEEGGGAEQFF.

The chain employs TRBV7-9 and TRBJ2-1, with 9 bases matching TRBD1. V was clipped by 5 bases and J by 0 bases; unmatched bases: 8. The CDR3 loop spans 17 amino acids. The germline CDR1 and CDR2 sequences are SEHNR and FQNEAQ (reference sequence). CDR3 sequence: CASSPWTGVSSYNEQFF. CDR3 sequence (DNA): TGTGCCAGCAGCCCCTGGACAGGGGTGAGCTCCTACAATGAGCAGTTCTTC.

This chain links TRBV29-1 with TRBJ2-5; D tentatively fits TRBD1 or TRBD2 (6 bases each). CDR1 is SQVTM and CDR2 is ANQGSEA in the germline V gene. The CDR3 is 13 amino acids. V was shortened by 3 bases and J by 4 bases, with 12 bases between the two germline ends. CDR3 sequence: CSVDKGEAETQYF. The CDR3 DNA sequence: TGCAGCGTTGATAAGGGGGAGGCAGAGACCCAGTACTTC.

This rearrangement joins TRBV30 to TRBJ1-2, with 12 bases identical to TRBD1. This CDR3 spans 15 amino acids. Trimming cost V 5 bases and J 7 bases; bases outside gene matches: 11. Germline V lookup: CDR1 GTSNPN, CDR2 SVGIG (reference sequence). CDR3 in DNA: TGTGCCTGGGATGCCACGGGACAGGGGGCCAGTGGCTACACCTTC. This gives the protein CAWDATGQGASGYTF.

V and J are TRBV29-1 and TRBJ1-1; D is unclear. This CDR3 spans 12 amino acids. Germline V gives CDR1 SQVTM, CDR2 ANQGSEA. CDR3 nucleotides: TGCAGAGAGAGGACCGGGTACCCTGAAGCTTTCTTT. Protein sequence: CRERTGYPEAFF.

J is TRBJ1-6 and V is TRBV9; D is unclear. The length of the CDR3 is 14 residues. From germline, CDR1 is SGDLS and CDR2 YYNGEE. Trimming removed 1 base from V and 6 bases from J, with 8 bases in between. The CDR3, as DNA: TGTGCCAGCAGCGTAACCGGCGTTAATTCACCCCTCCACTTT. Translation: CASSVTGVNSPLHF.

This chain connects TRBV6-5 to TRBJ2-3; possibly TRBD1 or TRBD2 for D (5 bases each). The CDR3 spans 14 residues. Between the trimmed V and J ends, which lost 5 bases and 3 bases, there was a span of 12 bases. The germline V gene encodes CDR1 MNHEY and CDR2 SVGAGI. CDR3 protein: CASSTGPRTDTQYF. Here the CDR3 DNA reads TGTGCCAGCAGTACGGGACCGAGGACAGATACGCAGTATTTT.

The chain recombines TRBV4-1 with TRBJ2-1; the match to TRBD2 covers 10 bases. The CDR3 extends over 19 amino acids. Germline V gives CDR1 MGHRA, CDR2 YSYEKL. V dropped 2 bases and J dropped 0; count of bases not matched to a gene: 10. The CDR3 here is CASSQLAGGSFSSYNEQFF. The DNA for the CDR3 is TGCGCCAGCAGCCAATTAGCGGGGGGCTCCTTTAGCTCCTACAATGAGCAGTTCTTC.

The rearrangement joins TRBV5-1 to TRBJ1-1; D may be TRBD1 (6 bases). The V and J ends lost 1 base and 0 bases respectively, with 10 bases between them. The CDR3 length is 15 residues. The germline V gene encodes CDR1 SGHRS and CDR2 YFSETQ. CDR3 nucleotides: TGCGCCAGCAGCTTGTTAGGGGGGTTGAACACTGAAGCTTTCTTT. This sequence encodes CASSLLGGLNTEAFF. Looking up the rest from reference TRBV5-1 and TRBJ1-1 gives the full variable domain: KAGVTQTPRYLIKTRGQQVTLSCSPISGHRSVSWYQQTPGQGLQFLFEYFSETQRNKGNFPGRFSGRQFSNSRSEMNVSTLELGDSALYLCASSLLGGLNTEAFFGQGTRLTVV.

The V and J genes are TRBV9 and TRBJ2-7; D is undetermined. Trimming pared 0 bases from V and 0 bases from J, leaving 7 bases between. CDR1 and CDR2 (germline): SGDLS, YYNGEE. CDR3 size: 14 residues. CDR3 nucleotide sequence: TGTGCCAGCAGCGTAGCTCCGGACTCCTACGAGCAGTACTTC. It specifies CASSVAPDSYEQYF.

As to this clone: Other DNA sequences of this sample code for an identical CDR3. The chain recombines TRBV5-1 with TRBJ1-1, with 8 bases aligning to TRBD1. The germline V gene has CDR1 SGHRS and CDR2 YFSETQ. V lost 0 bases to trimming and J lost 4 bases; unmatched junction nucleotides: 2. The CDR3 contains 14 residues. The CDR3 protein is CASSLAGGGTEAFF. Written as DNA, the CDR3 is TGCGCCAGCAGCTTGGCAGGGGGCGGCACTGAAGCTTTCTTT.

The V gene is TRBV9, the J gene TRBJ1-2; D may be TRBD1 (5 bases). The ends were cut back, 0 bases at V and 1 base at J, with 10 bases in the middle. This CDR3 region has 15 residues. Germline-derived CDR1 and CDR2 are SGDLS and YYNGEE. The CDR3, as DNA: TGTGCCAGCAGCGTAGGGGACTCTTATAACTATGGCTACACCTTC. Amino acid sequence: CASSVGDSYNYGYTF.

CDR3 sequence reads: CASSQEVWGETQYF. The CDR3 DNA reads as TGTGCCAGCAGCCAAGAGGTGTGGGGAGAGACCCAGTACTTC. The rearrangement uses TRBV4-2 and TRBJ2-5; no reliable D call. CDR3 length: 14 amino acids. The germline V gene has CDR1 LGHNA and CDR2 YNFKEQ. V was clipped by 0 bases and J by 4 bases, with 9 bases between them.